These 32 T cell receptor beta chains were sequenced from one sample in a study of brain T cells in children with intractable seizures. Clones were sequenced by immunoSEQ multiplex PCR, and TCRdb holds only the in-frame ones, with some missing. The sample lists just under 65,000 clones; roughly 95% were seen once. The sample was peripheral blood, taken at surgery. Source of these receptors: a boy in the first two years of life with focal cortical dysplasia and intractable seizures.

This clone was picked up a small number of times. This chain links TRBV7-9 with TRBJ1-1; D call uncertain. Between the trimmed V and J ends, which lost 7 bases and 7 bases, there was a span of 22 bases. Germline CDR1 SEHNR, CDR2 FQNEAQ (reference sequence). The CDR3 loop spans 15 amino acids. CDR3 sequence (DNA): TGTGCCAGCACCCATGGAGAGTTGAGGACCCTTGAAGCTTTCTTT. Protein product: CASTHGELRTLEAFF.

This clone was seen once. This rearrangement joins TRBV2 to TRBJ1-6; 8 bases fit TRBD1. Germline V gene lookup returns CDR1 SNHLY and CDR2 FYNNEI. The CDR3 totals 14 residues. J was trimmed by 9 bases and V by 10 bases; bases with no gene match: 11. In nucleotides, the CDR3 is TGTGCCACCGGAGACGGGACAGGTGCTTCACCCCTCCACTTT. Translation: CATGDGTGASPLHF. The variable domain in full, completed from reference TRBV2 and TRBJ1-6, reads EPEVTQTPSHQVTQMGQEVILRCVPISNHLYFYWYRQILGQKVEFLVSFYNNEISEKSEIFDDQFSVERPDGSNFTLKIRSTKLEDSAMYFCATGDGTGASPLHFGNGTRLTVT.

V is TRBV11-2 and J is TRBJ2-7, with D uncertain. V lost 2 bases, J lost 5 bases, and 10 bases lay in between. Germline CDR1 SGHAT, CDR2 FQNNGV. This CDR3 is built from 13 residues. In nucleotides, the CDR3 is TGTGCCAGCAGCTTATATCCCGTCCACGAGCAGTACTTC. It codes for CASSLYPVHEQYF.

The chain recombines TRBV5-4 with TRBJ2-4; 9 bases match TRBD1. J lost 3 bases, V lost 0 bases, and 4 bases had no gene match. Germline values: CDR1 SGHNT, CDR2 YYREEE (reference sequence). The length of the CDR3 is 16 residues. For the CDR3, the DNA is TGTGCCAGCAGCTTGGGGACAGGGGCGGTCAAAAACATTCAGTACTTC. Its translation is CASSLGTGAVKNIQYF.

The chain combines TRBV7-2 with TRBJ2-7; 8 bases are shared with TRBD1. Germline V CDR1 and CDR2: SGHTA, FQGNSA. This CDR3 is built from 16 residues. V gave up 4 bases and J gave up 3 bases; unmatched junction bases: 11. CDR3 loop: CASSYTGTGDFYEQYF. The CDR3, as DNA: TGTGCCAGCAGCTATACCGGGACAGGCGACTTCTACGAGCAGTACTTC. The variable domain in full, completed from reference TRBV7-2 and TRBJ2-7, reads GAGVSQSPSNKVTEKGKDVELRCDPISGHTALYWYRQSLGQGLEFLIYFQGNSAPDKSGLPSDRFSAERTGGSVSTLTIQRTQQEDSAVYLCASSYTGTGDFYEQYFGPGTRLTVT.

The chain employs TRBV6-1 and TRBJ2-7; the D gene could be TRBD1 or TRBD2 (6 bases each). The V end was cut by 1 base, the J end by 5 bases, with 15 bases between. Germline-derived CDR1 and CDR2 are MNHNS and SASEGT. CDR3 length equals 15 residues. The CDR3 spells CASSEGHRGRNEQYF. The DNA for the CDR3 is TGTGCCAGCAGTGAAGGGCATCGGGGGCGCAACGAGCAGTACTTC.

The gene calls are TRBV2 and TRBJ1-5; D is unclear. Germline V gene data show CDR1 as SNHLY and CDR2 as FYNNEI. The CDR3 covers 11 residues. Trimming left V 5 bases short and J 6 bases short, with 5 bases between. The CDR3 DNA sequence: TGTGCCAGCAGTTCGGGTCAGCCCCAGCATTTT. Translation gives CASSSGQPQHF. Full variable domain (remainder filled in from reference TRBV2 and TRBJ1-5): EPEVTQTPSHQVTQMGQEVILRCVPISNHLYFYWYRQILGQKVEFLVSFYNNEISEKSEIFDDQFSVERPDGSNFTLKIRSTKLEDSAMYFCASSSGQPQHFGDGTRLSIL.

This chain joins TRBV11-1 and TRBJ2-5; maybe TRBD2 (5 bases). The CDR3 contains 12 residues. Trimming left V 3 bases short and J 5 bases short, with 7 bases between. CDR1 and CDR2 from the germline V gene are SGHAT and FQDESV (reference sequence). Here the CDR3 reads CASSFRGETQYF. The DNA for the CDR3 is TGTGCCAGCAGCTTCCGGGGTGAGACCCAGTACTTC.

Remarks on this clone: The DNA is left out, because the CDR3 cannot be placed on it with certainty; the CDR3 is given as TCRdb lists it. The rearrangement joins TRBV29-1 to TRBJ1-2; the D call in the table, TRBD1, was not verified against the DNA. Germline values: CDR1 SQVTM, CDR2 ANQGSEA. The CDR3 adds up to 10 amino acids, both ends counted. CDR3: CSVASGTGAF.

This clone occurred a few times. The chain has TRBV4-2 and TRBJ2-7; TRBD1 aligns across 9 bases. V dropped 1 base and J dropped 3; count of bases not matched to a gene: 4. CDR3 length: 15 residues. The V gene's germline CDR1 is LGHNA and CDR2 YNFKEQ. The CDR3 sequence is CASSQGQGEDYEQYF. The CDR3, as DNA: TGTGCCAGCAGCCAAGGACAGGGGGAAGACTACGAGCAGTACTTC.

This chain joins TRBV5-3 and TRBJ1-1, with no clear D. TRBV5-3 is recorded as an ORF, its role being uncertain. The CDR3 contains 16 residues. The ends were cut back, 3 bases at V and 1 base at J, with 16 bases in the middle. The CDR3 is CARSSLSGISNTEAFF. CDR3 nucleotides: TGTGCCAGAAGCTCCCTCTCTGGGATTTCGAACACTGAAGCTTTCTTT.

The V call is TRBV4-1, the J call TRBJ2-7, with D perhaps TRBD1 or TRBD2 (5 bases each). This CDR3 has 16 residues. The V and J ends lost 0 bases and 2 bases respectively, with 14 bases between them. The germline V gene has CDR1 MGHRA and CDR2 YSYEKL. The CDR3 reads CASSQDAGRGTYEQYF. CDR3 DNA: TGCGCCAGCAGCCAAGACGCGGGTAGGGGTACCTACGAGCAGTACTTC.

The chain combines TRBV10-2 with TRBJ2-2, with a possible D match to TRBD2 (6 bases). Germline values: CDR1 WSHSY, CDR2 SAAADI. CDR3 length: 15 residues. Trimming stripped 7 bases from V and 4 bases from J, with 16 bases between. The CDR3 DNA reads TGCGCCAGCATGATCGGTCCCGGGGGCACCGGGGAGCTGTTTTTT. Its translation is CASMIGPGGTGELFF.

V gene TRBV27 combines with J gene TRBJ1-1; D is unresolved. The CDR3 is 13 amino acids. The germline V gene has CDR1 MNHEY and CDR2 SMNVEV (reference sequence). Trimming removed 1 base from V and 1 base from J, with 4 bases in between. CDR3 bases: TGTGCCAGCAGTTTATTAAGGAACACTGAAGCTTTCTTT. The encoded protein is CASSLLRNTEAFF.

J is TRBJ1-2 and V is TRBV12-3 or TRBV12-4; D is undetermined. There are 13 residues in the CDR3. V was clipped by 3 bases and J by 4 bases, with 9 bases between them. CDR3 amino acids: CASSFPGGYGYTF. CDR3 in DNA: TGTGCCAGCAGTTTCCCGGGAGGCTATGGCTACACCTTC.

The chain joins TRBV4-1 to TRBJ2-1; 13 bases match TRBD2. With 8 bases clipped from V and 7 bases from J, the junction kept 8 bases outside the gene matches. CDR3 length: 15 amino acids. Looked up from germline, CDR1 is MGHRA and CDR2 is YSYEKL. The CDR3 reads CASLGLAGARNEQFF. The CDR3 DNA reads TGCGCCAGCCTTGGACTAGCGGGGGCGCGGAATGAGCAGTTCTTC.

This sequence joins TRBV6-4 and TRBJ2-3; D uncertain. Per germline, CDR1 MRHNA and CDR2 SNTAGT. The CDR3 runs 13 residues. V gave up 2 bases and J gave up 7 bases, with 10 bases separating them. The CDR3: CASSDDHGNTQYF. The CDR3 DNA sequence: TGTGCCAGCAGTGACGATCACGGTAATACGCAGTATTTT.

V and J are TRBV2 and TRBJ2-2; the match to TRBD2 covers 8 bases. In germline, CDR1 is SNHLY, CDR2 FYNNEI. V shed 5 bases and J 4 bases; nucleotides not matched to a gene: 9. The CDR3 extends over 16 amino acids. This chain's CDR3 is CASSLLAEHSTGELFF. For the CDR3, the DNA is TGTGCCAGCAGTCTACTAGCGGAGCACAGCACCGGGGAGCTGTTTTTT.

The V and J genes are TRBV6-5 and TRBJ2-7; D is tentatively TRBD1 or TRBD2 (5 bases each). The ends were cut back, 6 bases at V and 5 bases at J, with 5 bases in the middle. This CDR3 spans 10 amino acids. The germline V gene encodes CDR1 MNHEY and CDR2 SVGAGI. The CDR3 DNA reads as TGTGCCAGCAGGGGGGACGAGCAGTACTTC. This codes for CASRGDEQYF.

This clone was recorded once. The DNA for the CDR3 is TGTGCCAGCACCGGGACAGGGGGCGGCGAGCAGTACTTC. Amino acids: CASTGTGGGEQYF. The rearrangement joins TRBV12-3 or TRBV12-4 to TRBJ2-7; 12 bases match TRBD1. This CDR3 is built from 13 residues. Trimming at V came to 7 bases and at J to 6 bases, leaving 4 bases not matched to a gene.

This rearrangement joins TRBV19 to TRBJ1-4; TRBD1 is a possible D gene (5 bases). The germline gives CDR1 LNHDA, CDR2 SQIVND (reference sequence). Trimming took 4 bases from V and 5 from J, leaving 11 bases between them. This CDR3 has 14 residues. CDR3 protein: CASSTPGGNEKLFF. Written as DNA, the CDR3 is TGTGCCAGTAGTACGCCCGGGGGAAATGAAAAACTGTTTTTT.

V and J are TRBV7-3 and TRBJ2-7; 9 bases line up with TRBD1. Germline CDR1 is SGHTA and CDR2 is FQGTGA. The CDR3 extends over 15 amino acids. The V and J ends lost 0 bases and 4 bases, in that order; junction bases with no gene match: 4. This chain's CDR3 is CASSLTGGTGYEQYF. The CDR3 DNA sequence: TGTGCCAGCAGCTTAACTGGGGGGACAGGGTACGAGCAGTACTTC. The whole variable domain, filled in from reference TRBV7-3 and TRBJ2-7, reads GAGVSQTPSNKVTEKGKYVELRCDPISGHTALYWYRQSLGQGPEFLIYFQGTGAADDSGLPNDRFFAVRPEGSVSTLKIQRTERGDSAVYLCASSLTGGTGYEQYFGPGTRLTVT.

The genes are TRBV5-1 and TRBJ1-2; 9 bases are a match to TRBD1. The length of the CDR3 is 16 residues. J lost 6 bases, V lost 3 bases, and 12 bases had no gene match. Germline V gives CDR1 SGHRS, CDR2 YFSETQ. The CDR3 DNA follows: TGCGCCAGCAGCTCTGGAAACAGGGGGCCTTCTGATGGCTACACCTTC. Its protein is CASSSGNRGPSDGYTF.

The CDR3 DNA reads as TGTGCCAGCGGAAAACTCAGGGGCCACACTGAAGCTTTCTTT. It encodes CASGKLRGHTEAFF. V is TRBV11-2 and J is TRBJ1-1; D is possibly TRBD1 (6 bases). Germline lookup yields CDR1 SGHAT and CDR2 FQNNGV. The V end lost 8 bases, the J end lost 3 bases, and 16 bases lay between the germline ends. The CDR3 loop spans 14 amino acids.

V is TRBV4-1 and J is TRBJ1-5, with D perhaps matching TRBD1 (6 bases). V was trimmed by 1 base and J by 6 bases, leaving 10 bases between them. The germline CDR1 and CDR2 sequences are MGHRA and YSYEKL. The CDR3 covers 14 residues. The CDR3 bases are TGCGCCAGCAGCCAAGCAGGGGTAAGTCAGCCCCAGCATTTT. Translated, it gives CASSQAGVSQPQHF.

This rearrangement joins TRBV5-1 to TRBJ2-1; 12 bases match TRBD2. The CDR3 is 14 residues long. J lost 7 bases, V lost 2 bases, and 1 base had no gene match. Looked up from germline, CDR1 is SGHRS and CDR2 is YFSETQ. The CDR3 reads CASSFTSGGNEQFF. Written as DNA, the CDR3 is TGCGCCAGCAGCTTTACTAGCGGGGGGAATGAGCAGTTCTTC.

The chain recombines TRBV27 with TRBJ2-6; D tentatively reads TRBD1 or TRBD2 (7 bases each). V was pared by 6 bases and J by 0 bases, with 21 bases between. The CDR3 loop spans 19 amino acids. Looked up from germline, CDR1 is MNHEY and CDR2 is SMNVEV (reference sequence). The CDR3 loop reads CASSSRGDSLFSGANVLTF. In nucleotides, the CDR3 is TGTGCCAGCAGCTCACGGGGGGACAGCCTTTTCTCTGGGGCCAACGTCCTGACTTTC.

The rearrangement joins TRBV11-2 to TRBJ2-7, with TRBD2 matching over 12 bases. V shed 5 bases, J shed 6 bases, and the junction held 8 bases outside the gene matches. There are 15 residues in the CDR3. Germline lookup yields CDR1 SGHAT and CDR2 FQNNGV. CDR3 residues: CASSPSSGRAVEQYF. The CDR3 nucleotides read TGTGCCAGCAGCCCATCTAGCGGGAGGGCCGTCGAGCAGTACTTC.

This clone appeared once. The chain uses TRBV19 and TRBJ1-5, with unresolved D. CDR3 length: 15 residues. Trimming shortened V by 2 bases and J by 3 bases, and 11 bases separated the two germline ends. From germline, CDR1 is LNHDA and CDR2 SQIVND (reference sequence). The CDR3 loop reads CASSINLEYNQPQHF. The CDR3 region has the DNA TGTGCCAGTAGTATAAACCTGGAATACAATCAGCCCCAGCATTTT.

This chain links TRBV29-1 with TRBJ1-2; 7 bases line up with TRBD1. The CDR3 covers 12 residues. Unmatched junction bases numbered 5, after V lost 1 base and J lost 9 bases. In germline, CDR1 is SQVTM, CDR2 ANQGSEA. CDR3 in DNA: TGCAGCGTTGAAGGAGAGGGGGCGAGCTACACCTTC. It yields the protein CSVEGEGASYTF.

This rearrangement joins TRBV6-2 or TRBV6-3 to TRBJ2-1, with 9 nucleotides matching TRBD2. J lost 7 bases, V lost 2 bases, and 3 bases had no gene match. The CDR3 is 14 amino acids. CDR1 is MNHEY and CDR2 is SVGEGT in the germline V gene. CDR3: CASSYGTSLNEQFF. CDR3 in DNA: TGTGCCAGCAGTTACGGGACTAGCTTAAATGAGCAGTTCTTC.

V gene TRBV19 combines with J gene TRBJ1-4, with D uncertain. Per germline, CDR1 LNHDA and CDR2 SQIVND (reference sequence). The CDR3 runs to 14 residues. With 3 bases removed from V and 8 bases from J, the gap between germline ends came to 13 bases. The CDR3 bases are TGTGCCAGTAGTATGTTATCAGGCAAAGAAAAACTGTTTTTT. As protein: CASSMLSGKEKLFF.